This T cell receptor (beta chain) was recovered during a study of molecular identifiers for immune sequencing clone quantification. Overall study findings and caveats: In naive cells, under 1% of molecules belonged to clones above 20 RNA copies, against over 99% in effector cells. Even with 1 million or so naive cells present, spiked Jurkat TCR RNA from one cell was reportedly detectable.

TCRdb processed the PCR reads anew with MiXCR; each CDR3 protein has one entry. The data contain over 90,000 distinct CDR3 sequences, 35% of them seen just once; the ten biggest clones take up approximately 10%. The CDR3 sequence is 13 residues long. Germline V gives CDR1 MDHEN, CDR2 SYDVKM. Sorted cell numbers of roughly 19,000 to 1,000,000, with 10%, 30% or 50% RNA, served as input for naive CD8 libraries. Concerning this clonotype: Its specificity is not known. This may be a read error, as it is one base from a much larger clone.

The chain uses TRBV28 and TRBJ1-2; the D gene is possibly TRBD1 (6 bases). This TCR came from a human donor in good health. Some libraries in this study had Jurkat cell RNA spiked in. Sequencing was carried out using naive CD8+ T cells from blood, with Jurkat cell RNA spiked in. Regarding subset: FACS-sorted CD8+CD4-CCR7+CD45RA+ naive T cells. This chain's CDR3 is CASSPLTGDGYIF. The CDR3 region has the DNA TGTGCCAGCAGTCCCCTGACAGGAGACGGCTACATCTTC.